This TCR beta chain was profiled in a study of blood T cells in healthy people across ages. A sample-barcoded 5' primer and a J-beta primer mix were used in a second PCR of about 6 to 11 cycles. TCRdb re-called the 5' RACE reads through MiXCR, storing one row per CDR3 protein. The sample lists around 1,600,000 distinct CDR3 sequences, approximately 39% seen once, with under 5% in the top ten. This clonotype was detected a few times. Its antigen is not identified. Findings of the study overall: Fewer expanded clones and more diversity marked long-lived versus aged donors. Age advanced and TCR beta diversity per million T cells fell, roughly linearly.

The receptor was isolated from a woman aged 18-29 years in good health. Material for sequencing was blood.

Written as DNA, the CDR3 is TGTGCCACCAGGCCCGCGGCTAACTATGGCTACACCTTC. It yields the protein CATRPAANYGYTF. The chain has TRBV24-1 and TRBJ1-2; D unresolved. V was cut by 7 bases and J by 0 bases, with 8 bases left in between. The CDR3 runs 13 residues. The V gene's germline CDR1 is KGHDR and CDR2 SFDVKD.